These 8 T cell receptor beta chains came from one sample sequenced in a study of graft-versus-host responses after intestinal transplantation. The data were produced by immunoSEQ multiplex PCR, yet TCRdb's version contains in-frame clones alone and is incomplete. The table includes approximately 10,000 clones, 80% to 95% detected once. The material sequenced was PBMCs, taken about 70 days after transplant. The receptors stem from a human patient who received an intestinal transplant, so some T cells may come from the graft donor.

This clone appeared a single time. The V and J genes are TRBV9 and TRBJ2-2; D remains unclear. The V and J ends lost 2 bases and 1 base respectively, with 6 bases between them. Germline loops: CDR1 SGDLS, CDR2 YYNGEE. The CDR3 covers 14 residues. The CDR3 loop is CASSVTRNTGELFF. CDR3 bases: TGTGCCAGCAGCGTCACCAGGAACACCGGGGAGCTGTTTTTT.

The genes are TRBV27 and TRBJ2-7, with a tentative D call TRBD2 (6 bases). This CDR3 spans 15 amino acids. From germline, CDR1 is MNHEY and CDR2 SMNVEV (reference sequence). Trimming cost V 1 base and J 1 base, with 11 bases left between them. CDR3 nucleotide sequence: TGTGCCAGCAGTTTATTTGCGGGGCCGTCCTACGAGCAGTACTTC. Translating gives CASSLFAGPSYEQYF.

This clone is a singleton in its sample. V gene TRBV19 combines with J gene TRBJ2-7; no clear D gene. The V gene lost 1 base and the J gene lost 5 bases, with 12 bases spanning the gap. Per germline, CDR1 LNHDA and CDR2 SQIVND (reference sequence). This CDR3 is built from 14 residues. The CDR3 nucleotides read TGTGCCAGTAGTATAGGGCCCGCCGCCCACGAGCAGTACTTC. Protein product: CASSIGPAAHEQYF.

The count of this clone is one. As DNA, the CDR3 is TGTGCCACCCGGACAGGGCGTGAAAAACTGTTTTTT. It translates to CATRTGREKLFF. V and J are TRBV25-1 and TRBJ1-4, with 8 nucleotides matching TRBD1. Per the germline V gene, CDR1 is MGHDK and CDR2 is SYGVNS. The CDR3 has 12 residues. Germline trimming cut 10 bases from V and 7 bases from J; bases unmatched to any gene: 5.

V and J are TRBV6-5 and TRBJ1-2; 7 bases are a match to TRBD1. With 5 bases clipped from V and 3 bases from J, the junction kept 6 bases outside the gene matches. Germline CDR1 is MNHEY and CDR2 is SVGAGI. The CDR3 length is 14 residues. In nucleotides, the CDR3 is TGTGCCAGCAGTGACGAAGGGGGCTACTATGGCTACACCTTC. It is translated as CASSDEGGYYGYTF.

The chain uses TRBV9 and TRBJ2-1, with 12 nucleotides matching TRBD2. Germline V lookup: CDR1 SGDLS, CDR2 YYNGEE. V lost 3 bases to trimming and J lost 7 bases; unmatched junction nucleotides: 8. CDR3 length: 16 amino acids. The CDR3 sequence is CASSGGLAGTENEQFF. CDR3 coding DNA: TGTGCCAGCAGCGGGGGACTAGCGGGTACGGAAAATGAGCAGTTCTTC.

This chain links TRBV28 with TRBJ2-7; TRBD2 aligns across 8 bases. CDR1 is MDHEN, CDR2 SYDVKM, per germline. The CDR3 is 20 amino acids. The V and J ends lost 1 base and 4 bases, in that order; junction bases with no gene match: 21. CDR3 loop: CASSLSPSGFTGGPIYEQYF. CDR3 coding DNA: TGTGCCAGCAGTTTATCCCCCTCCGGTTTCACGGGAGGGCCGATTTACGAGCAGTACTTC.

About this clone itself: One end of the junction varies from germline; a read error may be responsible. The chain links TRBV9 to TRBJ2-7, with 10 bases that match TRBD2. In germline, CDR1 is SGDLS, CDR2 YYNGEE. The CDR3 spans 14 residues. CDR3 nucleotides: TGTGCCGGCAGCGCGGGACTAGCGAGCTACGAGCAGTACTTC. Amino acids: CAGSAGLASYEQYF.